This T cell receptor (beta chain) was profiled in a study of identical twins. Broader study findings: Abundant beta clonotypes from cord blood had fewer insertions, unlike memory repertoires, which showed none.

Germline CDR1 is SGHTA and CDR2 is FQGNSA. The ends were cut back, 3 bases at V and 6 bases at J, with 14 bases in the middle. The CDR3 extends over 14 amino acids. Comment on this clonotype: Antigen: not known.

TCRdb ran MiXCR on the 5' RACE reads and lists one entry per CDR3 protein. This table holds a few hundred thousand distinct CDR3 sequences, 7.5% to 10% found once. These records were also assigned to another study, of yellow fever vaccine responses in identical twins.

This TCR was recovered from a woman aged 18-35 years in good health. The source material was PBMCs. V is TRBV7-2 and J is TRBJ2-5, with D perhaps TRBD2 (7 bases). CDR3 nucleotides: TGTGCCAGCAGCTTGGGAGGGGGGGATAAGACCCAGTACTTC. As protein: CASSLGGGDKTQYF.